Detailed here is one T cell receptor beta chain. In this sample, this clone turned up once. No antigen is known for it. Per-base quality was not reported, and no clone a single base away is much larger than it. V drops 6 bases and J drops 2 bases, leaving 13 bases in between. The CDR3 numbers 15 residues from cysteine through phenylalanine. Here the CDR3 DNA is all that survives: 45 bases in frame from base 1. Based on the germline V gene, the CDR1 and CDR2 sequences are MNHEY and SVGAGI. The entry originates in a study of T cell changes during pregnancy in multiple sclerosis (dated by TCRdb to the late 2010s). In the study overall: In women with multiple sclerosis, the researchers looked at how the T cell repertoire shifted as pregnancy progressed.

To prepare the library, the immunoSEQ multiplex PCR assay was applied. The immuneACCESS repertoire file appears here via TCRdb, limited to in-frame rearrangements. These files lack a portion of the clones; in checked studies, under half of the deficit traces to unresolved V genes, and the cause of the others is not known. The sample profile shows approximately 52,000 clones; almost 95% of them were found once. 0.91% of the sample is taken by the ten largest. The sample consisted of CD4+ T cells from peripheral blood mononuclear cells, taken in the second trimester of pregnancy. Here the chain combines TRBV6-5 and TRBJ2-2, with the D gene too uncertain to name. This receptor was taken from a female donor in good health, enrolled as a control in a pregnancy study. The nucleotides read TGTGCCAGCAGACCGTCTTGGGCCAACACCGGGGAGCTGTTTTTT. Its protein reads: CASRPSWANTGELFF.